Presented here are 16 T cell receptor beta chains from one specimen sequenced in a study of cytomegalovirus exposure and HLA in healthy donors. PCR employed 60 Vbeta and 13 Jbeta primers. Only in-frame clones appear in the TCRdb table, and some are missing; sequencing was by immunoSEQ multiplex PCR. The table has about 80,000 clones, 80% seen once. The specimen sequenced was PBMCs. The receptors stem from a woman aged 45-65 years in good health and CMV-seropositive.

The chain carries TRBV27 and TRBJ1-6, with a weak D call TRBD1 (6 bases). Per germline, CDR1 MNHEY and CDR2 SMNVEV (reference sequence). Trimming shortened V by 6 bases and J by 8 bases, and 17 bases separated the two germline ends. This CDR3 is built from 15 residues. The CDR3 region has the DNA TGTGCCAGCAGAGGTCCACGAGGGGGTGATTCACCCCTCCACTTT. It specifies CASRGPRGGDSPLHF.

The chain joins TRBV15 to TRBJ1-5, with 7 bases aligning to TRBD1. The germline V gene encodes CDR1 LNHNV and CDR2 YYDKDF (reference sequence). The CDR3 is 15 residues long. V was pared by 2 bases and J by 3 bases, with 4 bases of the junction left unmatched. The CDR3 sequence is CATSRQQGNNQPQHF. The CDR3 coding sequence is TGTGCCACCAGCAGACAACAGGGGAACAATCAGCCCCAGCATTTT.

In nucleotides, the CDR3 is TGTGCCAGCAGTTACTCGCCGCTAGCGGGACACAATGAGCAGTTCTTC. Residues: CASSYSPLAGHNEQFF. The chain is built from TRBV6-6 and TRBJ2-1; 9 bases map to TRBD2. The CDR3 runs to 16 residues. Germline loops: CDR1 MNHNY, CDR2 SVGAGI (reference sequence). Trimming took 0 bases from V and 5 from J; bases not matched to a gene: 5.

The V call is TRBV7-9, the J call TRBJ1-2; possible D gene TRBD1, 6 bases. The germline gives CDR1 SEHNR, CDR2 FQNEAQ (reference sequence). The CDR3 is 16 amino acids. Trimming pared 5 bases from V and 7 bases from J, leaving 23 bases between. CDR3 in amino acids: CASSEQGSLLFGGYTF. Written as DNA, the CDR3 is TGTGCCAGCAGCGAACAGGGTTCTCTCCTCTTCGGTGGCTACACCTTC. Looking up the rest from reference TRBV7-9 and TRBJ1-2 gives the full variable domain: DTGVSQNPRHKITKRGQNVTFRCDPISEHNRLYWYRQTLGQGPEFLTYFQNEAQLEKSRLLSDRFSAERPKGSFSTLEIQRTEQGDSAMYLCASSEQGSLLFGGYTFGSGTRLTVV.

This chain joins TRBV7-8 and TRBJ1-4, with 7 bases matching TRBD1. The CDR3 spans 16 residues. Germline CDR1 SGHVS, CDR2 FQNEAQ. Trimming at V came to 2 bases and at J to 6 bases, leaving 9 bases not matched to a gene. The CDR3 here is CASSLNRGDPYEKLFF. For the CDR3, the DNA is TGTGCCAGCAGCTTAAACAGGGGCGACCCGTATGAAAAACTGTTTTTT.

This clone was found many times. Here the CDR3 DNA reads TGTGCCAGCAGATTCGAGTATAGCAATCAGCCCCAGCATTTT. This codes for CASRFEYSNQPQHF. The chain is built from TRBV2 and TRBJ1-5; D call uncertain. Trimming left V 6 bases short and J 0 bases short, with 9 bases between. Germline CDR1 reads SNHLY; CDR2 reads FYNNEI. This CDR3 spans 14 amino acids.

The chain has TRBV11-3 and TRBJ1-1; 9 nucleotides line up with TRBD1. Germline V CDR1 and CDR2: SGHNT, YENEEA. With 5 bases clipped from V and 4 bases from J, the junction kept 8 bases outside the gene matches. The CDR3 has 15 amino acids. CDR3 in DNA: TGTGCCAGCAGCCTGGGACAGGGACTTGGCACTGAAGCTTTCTTT. Amino acids: CASSLGQGLGTEAFF.

The chain couples TRBV10-1 to TRBJ2-5; possibly TRBD2 for D (5 bases). Trimming cost V 2 bases and J 4 bases, with 8 bases left between them. CDR1 and CDR2 from the germline V gene are WNHNN and SYGVQD (reference sequence). The CDR3 is 13 amino acids. CDR3 DNA: TGCGCCAGCAGTGAGAGCGGAGTAGAGACCCAGTACTTC. Translated: CASSESGVETQYF.

The chain combines TRBV5-1 with TRBJ1-3, with 12 bases that match TRBD1. The trim removed 0 bases at V and 1 base at J, leaving 2 bases unmatched. The CDR3 runs to 17 residues. Germline V CDR1 and CDR2: SGHRS, YFSETQ. CDR3 nucleotide sequence: TGCGCCAGCAGCTTGGAGGGACAGGGGGCTTCTGGAAACACCATATATTTT. Translating it yields CASSLEGQGASGNTIYF. The full variable domain, in which reference TRBV5-1 and TRBJ1-3 provide the parts outside the CDR3, is KAGVTQTPRYLIKTRGQQVTLSCSPISGHRSVSWYQQTPGQGLQFLFEYFSETQRNKGNFPGRFSGRQFSNSRSEMNVSTLELGDSALYLCASSLEGQGASGNTIYFGEGSWLTVV.

This clone was detected only once. V and J are TRBV5-1 and TRBJ2-2, with D possibly being TRBD2 (7 bases). V was trimmed by 6 bases and J by 7 bases, leaving 22 bases between them. This CDR3 spans 16 amino acids. Germline CDR1 is SGHRS and CDR2 is YFSETQ. Here the CDR3 reads CASNVDVPGGGGELFF. DNA of the CDR3: TGCGCCAGCAATGTTGACGTCCCGGGGGGCGGCGGGGAGCTGTTTTTT.

The CDR3, as DNA: TGTGCCAGCAGCTTCGGACTAGCGGGAGGAGTCTCCTACAATGAGCAGTTCTTC. It translates to CASSFGLAGGVSYNEQFF. The chain couples TRBV11-2 to TRBJ2-1, with 14 bases aligning to TRBD2. The germline V gene has CDR1 SGHAT and CDR2 FQNNGV. The trim removed 3 bases at V and 0 bases at J, leaving 4 bases unmatched. This CDR3 spans 18 amino acids.

The rearrangement links TRBV30 to TRBJ1-2; D gene ambiguous. The length of the CDR3 is 10 residues. In germline, CDR1 is GTSNPN, CDR2 SVGIG (reference sequence). CDR3 in amino acids: CASGVYGYTF. CDR3 sequence (DNA): TGTGCTTCGGGAGTCTATGGCTACACCTTC.

The chain has TRBV20-1 and TRBJ1-1, with 7 bases identical to TRBD1. The ends lost 5 bases at V and 6 bases at J; junction bases unmatched: 3. CDR1 and CDR2 from the germline V gene are DFQATT and SNEGSKA (reference sequence). This CDR3 has 11 residues. The CDR3 region is CSAPQGPEAFF. The CDR3 DNA is TGCAGTGCTCCACAGGGGCCTGAAGCTTTCTTT.

Remarks on this clone: A read error may produce the germline difference seen at one junction end. The gene calls are TRBV7-3 and TRBJ2-5; weak D call: TRBD1 (6 bases). The CDR3 has 15 residues. Germline CDR1 reads SGHTA; CDR2 reads FQGTGA. CDR3 region: CASSLTGQDQETQYF. The CDR3 DNA follows: TGTGCCAGCAGTTTAACGGGACAAGACCAAGAGACCCAGTACTTC.

The rearrangement uses TRBV7-8 and TRBJ2-1; D is undetermined. Germline CDR1 reads SGHVS; CDR2 reads FQNEAQ. The CDR3 is made up of 17 amino acids. Trimming stripped 1 base from V and 6 bases from J, with 19 bases between. Here the CDR3 DNA reads TGTGCCAGCAGCTTAGTGCCTAGTAGGCCTTTCGGCAATGAGCAGTTCTTC. Translated, it gives CASSLVPSRPFGNEQFF.

The rearrangement joins TRBV5-1 to TRBJ2-2; 12 bases match TRBD2. Trimming took 0 bases from V and 7 from J; bases not matched to a gene: 4. This CDR3 contains 16 residues. Germline values: CDR1 SGHRS, CDR2 YFSETQ. CDR3 residues: CASSLGLAGAIGELFF. CDR3 nucleotides: TGCGCCAGCAGCTTGGGACTAGCGGGAGCGATCGGGGAGCTGTTTTTT.